Described below is a single T cell receptor (beta chain) sequence and its context. The sample is drawn from a study of blood T cell repertoires in COVID-19. Turning to the study itself: Researchers got acute and convalescent COVID-19 samples from the United States, Italy and Spain. Sample material is recorded as cDNA or gDNA derived from T cells, B-cell-depleted T cells, or PBMCs.

Original processing methods: Estimates of nucleated cell counts were drawn from the amplification of reference gene primers. Generated by immunoSEQ multiplex PCR, the TCRdb table keeps only in-frame clones and is missing some. D and trimming come from the DNA, and the V and J calls and clone size come from that table. This table holds approximately 74,000 clones, about 83% found once. The source is a man between 70 and 80 years old with acute or convalescent COVID-19. Sequencing used peripheral blood.

CDR3 region: CASSIDRTANTEAFF. Here the CDR3 DNA reads TGTGCCAGTAGTATAGACAGGACAGCCAACACTGAAGCTTTCTTT. The chain couples TRBV19 to TRBJ1-1, with D possibly being TRBD1 (6 bases). The germline V gene has CDR1 LNHDA and CDR2 SQIVND (reference sequence). The V and J ends lost 0 bases and 2 bases respectively, with 10 bases between them. The CDR3 length is 15 residues.